This note documents a single T cell receptor beta chain sequence. The table lists this clonotype with a few counts. What antigen it recognizes has not been identified. No quality values exist for individual bases; no much larger clone is one base distant. The germline V gene specifies SNHLY as CDR1 and FYNNEI as CDR2. V is pruned by 3 bases and J by 6 bases, leaving 11 bases of the junction without a gene match. The CDR3, from cysteine to phenylalanine, totals 15 residues. Only CDR3 DNA remains: 45 bases, in frame from the first base. The data stem from a study of tumor-infiltrating lymphocytes in primary liver carcinoma (dated by TCRdb to about 2017). Regarding the study in general: Hepatocellular carcinoma (four) or combined HCC and intrahepatic cholangiocarcinoma (one) was present in the five patients, who were three men and two women aged 30 to 69 years. To link TCRbeta repertoire diversity to the local molecular phenotype, the approximately 25 tumor region samples were profiled with Agilent mRNA microarrays. Across five regions of each liver tumor, along with adjacent normal tissue and blood, the study brought together TCRbeta repertoire sequencing, expression microarrays and whole-exome sequencing. Samples yielded roughly 3.5 to 7.13 million productive TCRbeta reads; read depth did not differ significantly between tissue types. Repertoires from technical replicates were highly reproducible, with mean shared-clone rates around 0.87 and correlation coefficients above 0.95. Tumors of the five patients were stage T1-T3 N0M0 with maximum diameters of roughly 4.2 to 10 cm. TCRbeta repertoire sequencing covered roughly 35 specimens from 5 patients: about 25 tumor regions, 5 adjacent noncancerous liver tissues and 5 peripheral blood samples.

Using a constant-region primer and ProtoScript II reverse transcriptase, TCRbeta-specific cDNA was reverse-transcribed from roughly 500 ng total RNA. The TCRbeta libraries were prepared through three rounds of nested multiplex PCR following a slightly modified ARM-PCR procedure. Each of the first two PCR rounds ran for around 11 cycles and used multiplex TRBV1-TRBV30 forward primers together with a Cbeta reverse primer. Sample barcodes and Illumina adapters were added in a final 25-cycle PCR using Deep VentR polymerase. Before sequencing, amplicons between 200 and 500 bp were purified from gel using a QIAquick gel extraction kit. An Illumina HiSeq 2500 was used to sequence the TCRbeta amplicons with 250-bp paired-end reads. For the original study's pipeline: To recover full CDR3 sequences, reads were quality-trimmed using Trimmomatic v0.33 and paired reads were then merged using FLASH v1.2.11. V, D and J germline segments were assigned to the rearranged TCRbeta sequences using MiGEC v1.2.1b. Clonotype statistics, along with Shannon-Wiener diversity indices, were calculated using VDJtools v1.0.0. Except for diversity analysis, only each sample's 250 most abundant clonotypes were used in subsequent analyses to reduce sampling bias. TCRdb cleaned the public reads at Q25 with fastp, built clones with MiXCR and kept in-frame beta chains. A single entry per CDR3 protein holds the most common genes and DNA from its merged rows. These V and J calls are TCRdb output, not the study's own analysis. The sample profile shows about 120,000 distinct CDR3 sequences; 60% to 70% of them were found once. The top ten hold around 8.5% of the sample.

Results the study describes overall, beyond this receptor: Since the samples were bulk and unsorted, there was no way to compare CD4+ and CD8+ T cell repertoires. With just four to six patients in the study, the authors point out that the findings should be validated in a larger study. Only about 7-25% of top clones were found in all five regions of a tumor, suggesting spatial heterogeneity of tumor-infiltrating T cells. Compared with blood, tumors had a significantly larger share of the repertoire taken up by the top 250 clones (p = 0.039). Consistent with antigen-driven expansion, pairs of tumor regions showed higher repertoire overlap (mean around 36%) than either tumor-adjacent pairs (about 17%) or tumor-blood pairs (roughly 14%). Only the TCR beta chain was sequenced, so true repertoire diversity is likely underestimated because unpaired alpha chains were not captured.

Total RNA and DNA were co-extracted from around 20-30 mg of bulk tissue with the AllPrep DNA/RNA mini kit, without cell sorting. Between November 2015 and 2016, roughly five patients in China with histopathologically diagnosed primary liver carcinoma had surgical resection. At the time of sampling, the patients had chronic HBV infection and had not received any treatment. Five spatially separated regions were sampled from each tumor: the superior, inferior, left-lateral and right-lateral poles, plus the tumor centre. According to histology, viable tumor cells made up more than 75% of every tumor sample. Pieces of fresh tumor and adjacent tissue were cut in half, with one half kept in RNAlater at -80 degrees C and the other half sent for histology.

The source material was liver tumor tissue from sampling region 1. The cell subset or site label for this specimen denotes: tumor region T1, superior pole. This clonotype was obtained from a woman aged 60-75 years with primary liver carcinoma and hepatitis B virus infection. This chain is built from TRBV2 and TRBJ2-7, with 7 bases matching TRBD1. CDR3 reads: CASSDIRQGGIEQYF. The DNA is as follows: TGTGCCAGCAGTGACATTCGACAGGGCGGTATCGAGCAGTACTTC.